These T cell receptor beta chains were read from a single sample in a study of T cell repertoires in cytomegalovirus infection. The antigens of these receptors remain unknown. TCRdb re-analysed the reads in MiXCR, keeping a single row per CDR3 protein. This sample has approximately 730,000 distinct CDR3 sequences, with roughly 29% found just once. Sequences were derived from cultured CD8+ T cells from PBMCs, sampled from culture after CMV antigen stimulation. The origin of the receptors is a human donor in good health (CMV status not recorded). Some clones in this sample may be carry-over from other donors' samples. The CDR3 runs from the conserved cysteine through the conserved F or W. D genes are given only for firm matches. Clone size appears in some rows only: once, few, many, or a class for an expanded clone.

D	J	V	size	CDR3	DNA
NA	TRBJ2-3	TRBV7-8	many	CASRSSETDTQYF	TGTGCCAGCAGGAGTTCCGAAACAGATACGCAGTATTTT
NA	TRBJ1-1	TRBV6-1	NA	CASSEAGRSEAFF	TGTGCCAGCAGTGAAGCGGGACGGTCTGAAGCTTTCTTT
NA	TRBJ2-1	TRBV7-9	NA	CASSAGLGEAPNEQFF	TGTGCCAGCAGCGCCGGCCTCGGGGAGGCCCCAAATGAGCAGTTCTTC
TRBD2	TRBJ2-1	TRBV19	NA	CASSIDPGGEQFF	TGTGCCAGTAGTATAGATCCGGGGGGTGAGCAGTTCTTC
TRBD2	TRBJ2-2	TRBV6-2/TRBV6-3	NA	CASRLLAGGLNTGELFF	TGTGCCAGCAGGCTACTAGCGGGGGGGCTGAACACCGGGGAGCTGTTTTTT
NA	TRBJ1-1	TRBV7-2	many	CASSLSRGWTEAFF	TGTGCCAGCAGCTTATCCCGGGGTTGGACTGAAGCTTTCTTT
TRBD1	TRBJ2-1	TRBV7-9	few	CASSAGTGRGHNEQFF	TGTGCCAGCAGTGCCGGGACAGGAAGAGGTCACAATGAGCAGTTCTTC
NA	TRBJ1-6	TRBV7-8	many	CASSSRAQGSPLHF	TGTGCCAGCAGCTCCCGGGCCCAGGGGTCACCCCTCCACTTT
NA	TRBJ1-6	TRBV12-3/TRBV12-4	few	CASRSGRGNSPLHF	TGTGCCAGCAGGAGCGGCAGGGGTAATTCACCCCTCCACTTT
TRBD1	TRBJ2-2	TRBV11-1	NA	CVNSRDSILNTGELFF	TGTGTCAACAGCCGGGACAGTATCTTGAACACCGGGGAGCTGTTTTTT
NA	TRBJ1-6	TRBV7-6	many	CASSSDGTISYNSPLHF	TGTGCCAGCAGCTCTGATGGGACCATCTCCTATAATTCACCCCTCCACTTT
TRBD1	TRBJ2-3	TRBV2	NA	CACLTGESTDTQYF	TGTGCCTGCTTGACAGGGGAGAGCACAGATACGCAGTATTTT
NA	TRBJ1-1	TRBV2	NA	CAIPRKGNTEAFF	TGTGCCATCCCAAGGAAAGGGAACACTGAAGCTTTCTTT
NA	TRBJ2-3	TRBV7-9	few	CASSPEEMSFSGDTQYF	TGTGCCAGCAGCCCGGAGGAGATGTCGTTTAGCGGAGATACGCAGTATTTT
NA	TRBJ2-3	TRBV9	NA	CASSSGSEPYF	TGTGCCAGCAGCTCAGGATCCGAACCGTATTTT
NA	TRBJ1-6	TRBV12-3/TRBV12-4	NA	CASSWDLFYNSPLHF	TGTGCCAGCAGTTGGGACCTCTTCTACAATTCACCCCTCCACTTT
TRBD2	TRBJ2-3	TRBV27	few	CASSRGGPDTQYF	TGTGCCAGCAGCCGGGGGGGGCCAGATACGCAGTATTTT
TRBD1	TRBJ2-3	TRBV28	NA	CASSAGTATDTQYF	TGTGCCAGCAGTGCAGGGACAGCCACAGATACGCAGTATTTT
TRBD1	TRBJ2-1	TRBV19	NA	CASSPGTGALSEQFF	TGTGCCAGTAGCCCAGGGACAGGGGCTTTAAGTGAGCAGTTCTTC
NA	TRBJ2-4	TRBV28	NA	CASSFPGATKNIQYF	TGTGCCAGCAGTTTCCCGGGGGCAACCAAAAACATTCAGTACTTC
NA	TRBJ2-1	TRBV7-2	few	CASSLGQFF	TGTGCCAGCAGCTTAGGGCAGTTCTTC
NA	TRBJ1-5	TRBV27	many	CASSLLPPWGNQPQHF	TGTGCCAGCAGTCTCTTACCACCTTGGGGCAATCAGCCCCAGCATTTT
NA	TRBJ2-3	TRBV12-3/TRBV12-4	NA	CASSMGRVQDTQYF	TGTGCCAGCAGCATGGGGCGGGTGCAAGATACGCAGTATTTT
TRBD1	TRBJ1-1	TRBV2	NA	CASIPGQRKEAFF	TGTGCCAGCATACCGGGACAGAGGAAAGAAGCTTTCTTT
NA	TRBJ2-3	TRBV9	few	CASSVGAGTDTQYF	TGTGCCAGCAGCGTAGGAGCGGGCACAGATACGCAGTATTTT
TRBD2	TRBJ2-5	TRBV2	few	CAREAGDIQETQYF	TGTGCCAGGGAGGCGGGGGATATCCAAGAGACCCAGTACTTC
TRBD1	TRBJ2-1	TRBV7-8	many	CASSSQGQGDYNEQFF	TGTGCCAGCAGCTCCCAGGGACAGGGTGACTACAATGAGCAGTTCTTC
NA	TRBJ2-3	TRBV5-4	NA	CASSRDPTDTQYF	TGTGCCAGCAGCCGGGACCCTACAGATACGCAGTATTTT
NA	TRBJ2-5	TRBV4-3	NA	CASSQDTGEETQYF	TGCGCCAGCAGCCAAGATACGGGGGAGGAGACCCAGTACTTC
NA	TRBJ1-1	TRBV7-9	NA	CASSLGLWTEAFF	TGTGCCAGCAGCTTAGGGCTTTGGACTGAAGCTTTCTTT
TRBD1	TRBJ1-5	TRBV7-8	many	CASSSPGQQHSNQPQHF	TGTGCCAGCAGCTCTCCGGGACAGCAGCATTCCAATCAGCCCCAGCATTTT
NA	TRBJ1-2	TRBV14	many	CASSQEPWRYGYTF	TGTGCCAGCAGCCAAGAACCCTGGCGGTATGGCTACACCTTC
NA	TRBJ1-1	TRBV12-3/TRBV12-4	few	CASSLLDIEAFF	TGTGCCAGCAGTTTACTGGACATTGAAGCTTTCTTT